Listed below are T cell receptor beta chains from one sample, sequenced in a study of T cell repertoires in cytomegalovirus infection. TCRdb re-called the reads with MiXCR, one entry per CDR3 protein. The sample holds approximately 100,000 distinct CDR3 sequences, more than 20% seen once. Specimen: CD8+ T cells from PBMCs. All receptors derive from a human donor in good health (CMV status not recorded). Some clones in this sample may be carry-over from other donors' samples. CDR3s include the opening cysteine and the closing phenylalanine or tryptophan. Each record gives: D gene, V gene, J gene, clone size, CDR3 DNA, CDR3 protein. The D gene is left open where the match is weak. Clone size appears in some rows only: once, few, many, or a class for an expanded clone.

d_call: TRBD1; v_call: TRBV30; j_call: TRBJ1-1; clone_size: NA; cdr3_nt: TGTGCCTGGAGTCCGCAGGGGGGCATGAACACTGAAGCTTTCTTT; cdr3_aa: CAWSPQGGMNTEAFF
d_call: NA; v_call: TRBV14; j_call: TRBJ1-1; clone_size: NA; cdr3_nt: TGTGCCAGCAGCCAAGCCACAGGAGACACTGAAGCTTTCTTT; cdr3_aa: CASSQATGDTEAFF
d_call: TRBD1; v_call: TRBV2; j_call: TRBJ1-5; clone_size: few; cdr3_nt: TGTGCCAGCAGTGGACAGGGGAGGAGGAGCAATCAGCCCCAGCATTTT; cdr3_aa: CASSGQGRRSNQPQHF
d_call: TRBD1; v_call: TRBV7-3; j_call: TRBJ2-5; clone_size: NA; cdr3_nt: TGTGCCAGCAGCCCCCGGGACAGGGACCAAGAGACCCAGTACTTC; cdr3_aa: CASSPRDRDQETQYF
d_call: NA; v_call: TRBV30; j_call: TRBJ2-3; clone_size: few; cdr3_nt: TGTGCCTGGAGTCTTGGACAGCACGCTAGCACAGATACGCAGTATTTT; cdr3_aa: CAWSLGQHASTDTQYF
d_call: NA; v_call: TRBV7-2; j_call: TRBJ1-2; clone_size: NA; cdr3_nt: TGTGCCAGCAGCTTGGTCCAGGACCCCTTCTATGGCTACACCTTC; cdr3_aa: CASSLVQDPFYGYTF
d_call: TRBD1; v_call: TRBV20-1; j_call: TRBJ2-1; clone_size: NA; cdr3_nt: TGCAGTGCTAGAGAACCGGGACAGGGAGCGCATGAGCAGTTCTTC; cdr3_aa: CSAREPGQGAHEQFF
d_call: NA; v_call: TRBV5-5; j_call: TRBJ2-2; clone_size: many; cdr3_nt: TGTGCCAGCAGCCCCGGGGCAGACGCTCCGAACACCGGGGAGCTGTTTTTT; cdr3_aa: CASSPGADAPNTGELFF
d_call: NA; v_call: TRBV13; j_call: TRBJ1-2; clone_size: NA; cdr3_nt: TGTGCCAGCAGACACAAAGGGGCCGCCGACTATGGCTACACCTTC; cdr3_aa: CASRHKGAADYGYTF
d_call: NA; v_call: TRBV20-1; j_call: TRBJ2-5; clone_size: few; cdr3_nt: TGCAGTGCTAGACCTAGAGCGGAGACCCAGTACTTC; cdr3_aa: CSARPRAETQYF
d_call: NA; v_call: TRBV7-2; j_call: TRBJ2-2; clone_size: NA; cdr3_nt: TGTGCCAGCAGTTTATTACAGGGCACCGGGGAGCTGTTTTTT; cdr3_aa: CASSLLQGTGELFF
d_call: NA; v_call: TRBV28; j_call: TRBJ1-1; clone_size: few; cdr3_nt: TGTGCCAGCAGTGTCTCTATGGTGGTAAAGGACACTGAAGCTTTCTTT; cdr3_aa: CASSVSMVVKDTEAFF
d_call: NA; v_call: TRBV20-1; j_call: TRBJ1-2; clone_size: few; cdr3_nt: TGCAGTGCTAGAGTCCTGGACAGTAGCTACACCTTC; cdr3_aa: CSARVLDSSYTF
d_call: NA; v_call: TRBV30; j_call: TRBJ2-2; clone_size: few; cdr3_nt: TGTGCCTCGGACACCCCGAACACCGGGGAGCTGTTTTTT; cdr3_aa: CASDTPNTGELFF
d_call: NA; v_call: TRBV6-6; j_call: TRBJ1-4; clone_size: NA; cdr3_nt: TGTGCCAGCAGTTACGGCAGGGGAACTAATGAAAAACTGTTTTTT; cdr3_aa: CASSYGRGTNEKLFF
d_call: NA; v_call: TRBV2; j_call: TRBJ2-7; clone_size: few; cdr3_nt: TGTGCCAGCAGTGGATCTGGGATGTACGAGCAGTACTTC; cdr3_aa: CASSGSGMYEQYF
d_call: TRBD1; v_call: TRBV7-9; j_call: TRBJ1-5; clone_size: NA; cdr3_nt: TGTGCCAGCAGCTTGTCGGGACAGGGACTTGTTCAGCCCCAGCATTTT; cdr3_aa: CASSLSGQGLVQPQHF
d_call: TRBD1; v_call: TRBV28; j_call: TRBJ2-7; clone_size: few; cdr3_nt: TGTGCCAGCAGTAAAGCCGGGACAGGCTACGAGCAGTACTTC; cdr3_aa: CASSKAGTGYEQYF
d_call: NA; v_call: TRBV24-1; j_call: TRBJ2-7; clone_size: few; cdr3_nt: TGTGCCACCAGTGTGGCGTTACCCGATTCCTACGAGCAGTACTTC; cdr3_aa: CATSVALPDSYEQYF
d_call: NA; v_call: TRBV5-1; j_call: TRBJ2-3; clone_size: NA; cdr3_nt: TGCGCCAGCAGCAACCCTCGGGGCGCAGATACGCAGTATTTT; cdr3_aa: CASSNPRGADTQYF
d_call: NA; v_call: TRBV12-3/TRBV12-4; j_call: TRBJ1-5; clone_size: NA; cdr3_nt: TGTGCCAGCAGTTACAGGGTCCCTCAGCCCCAGCATTTT; cdr3_aa: CASSYRVPQPQHF
d_call: NA; v_call: TRBV6-6; j_call: TRBJ1-1; clone_size: few; cdr3_nt: TGTGCCAGCAGTTACTGGGGGCTCAACACTGAAGCTTTCTTT; cdr3_aa: CASSYWGLNTEAFF
d_call: NA; v_call: TRBV7-8; j_call: TRBJ1-5; clone_size: many; cdr3_nt: TGTGCCAGCAGCTCGCCAGGCCCCGCTAGCAATCAGCCCCAGCATTTT; cdr3_aa: CASSSPGPASNQPQHF
d_call: TRBD2; v_call: TRBV7-9; j_call: TRBJ2-5; clone_size: NA; cdr3_nt: TGTGCCAGCAGCGATTATGGGGGAGGGGAGACCCAGTACTTC; cdr3_aa: CASSDYGGGETQYF
d_call: TRBD1; v_call: TRBV28; j_call: TRBJ1-4; clone_size: NA; cdr3_nt: TGTGCCAGCAGGATAGGACAGGAACGGGATTTGACTAATGAAAAACTGTTTTTT; cdr3_aa: CASRIGQERDLTNEKLFF
d_call: TRBD2; v_call: TRBV14; j_call: TRBJ2-2; clone_size: few; cdr3_nt: TGTGCCAGCAGCCAACGACTAGCGGGGTCCACCGGGGAGCTGTTTTTT; cdr3_aa: CASSQRLAGSTGELFF
d_call: TRBD2; v_call: TRBV28; j_call: TRBJ2-3; clone_size: many; cdr3_nt: TGTGCCAGCAGTTTATGGGGGACTAGCGCGGTAGATACGCAGTATTTT; cdr3_aa: CASSLWGTSAVDTQYF
d_call: TRBD1; v_call: TRBV28; j_call: TRBJ1-4; clone_size: many; cdr3_nt: TGTGCCAGCAGTGGGACAGGGGGTGAAAAACTGTTTTTT; cdr3_aa: CASSGTGGEKLFF
d_call: NA; v_call: TRBV5-5; j_call: TRBJ1-2; clone_size: NA; cdr3_nt: TGTGCCAGCAGCTTGAGGGGGGCAGATGATGGCTACACCTTC; cdr3_aa: CASSLRGADDGYTF
d_call: NA; v_call: TRBV6-6; j_call: TRBJ1-2; clone_size: few; cdr3_nt: TGTGCCAGCAGTCCGCGACAGGTGCTGGGGGATGGCTACACCTTC; cdr3_aa: CASSPRQVLGDGYTF
d_call: TRBD1; v_call: TRBV7-2; j_call: TRBJ2-7; clone_size: many; cdr3_nt: TGTGCCAGCAGCTTGAGTACAGGGGGTGGCCGCGAGCAGTACTTC; cdr3_aa: CASSLSTGGGREQYF
d_call: TRBD1; v_call: TRBV5-1; j_call: TRBJ1-1; clone_size: NA; cdr3_nt: TGCGCCAGCAGCGGGACAGGGGGCAACACTGAAGCTTTCTTT; cdr3_aa: CASSGTGGNTEAFF
d_call: NA; v_call: TRBV28; j_call: TRBJ2-7; clone_size: NA; cdr3_nt: TGTGCCAGCAGAGTAAGCAGACAGGCCTACGAGCAGTACTTC; cdr3_aa: CASRVSRQAYEQYF
d_call: TRBD1; v_call: TRBV7-9; j_call: TRBJ1-1; clone_size: NA; cdr3_nt: TGTGCCAGCAGCCCCCCGGGACAGGGAATGAACACTGAAGCTTTCTTT; cdr3_aa: CASSPPGQGMNTEAFF
d_call: NA; v_call: TRBV12-3/TRBV12-4; j_call: TRBJ2-2; clone_size: NA; cdr3_nt: TGTGCCAGCTTAGAAGTGGGGGAGCTGTTTTTT; cdr3_aa: CASLEVGELFF
d_call: NA; v_call: TRBV28; j_call: TRBJ2-7; clone_size: NA; cdr3_nt: TGTGCCAGCAGTACAACTTTTCAGTTCCCTCATGACGAGCAGTACTTC; cdr3_aa: CASSTTFQFPHDEQYF
d_call: TRBD1; v_call: TRBV27; j_call: TRBJ2-5; clone_size: NA; cdr3_nt: TGTGCCAGCAGCTCGACAGGGACCCCCAAGACCCAGTACTTC; cdr3_aa: CASSSTGTPKTQYF
d_call: TRBD2; v_call: TRBV11-2; j_call: TRBJ2-1; clone_size: few; cdr3_nt: TGTGCCAGCAATCCGGGACTAGCGGGAGGGGACAATGAGCAGTTCTTC; cdr3_aa: CASNPGLAGGDNEQFF
d_call: TRBD1; v_call: TRBV4-3; j_call: TRBJ1-1; clone_size: NA; cdr3_nt: TGCGCCAGCCAGGACAGGGGGACTGAAGCTTTCTTT; cdr3_aa: CASQDRGTEAFF
d_call: NA; v_call: TRBV10-2; j_call: TRBJ1-4; clone_size: few; cdr3_nt: TGCGCCACCAAAGGGGCGGGCGGTTTCGAAAAACTGTTTTTT; cdr3_aa: CATKGAGGFEKLFF
d_call: TRBD1; v_call: TRBV3-1; j_call: TRBJ1-2; clone_size: NA; cdr3_nt: TGTGCCAGCAGACCTACAGGGGACTATGGCTACACCTTC; cdr3_aa: CASRPTGDYGYTF
d_call: TRBD2; v_call: TRBV12-3/TRBV12-4; j_call: TRBJ2-1; clone_size: NA; cdr3_nt: TGTGCCAGCAGTTCCTTGACTAGCGGGGCCTACAATGAGCAGTTCTTC; cdr3_aa: CASSSLTSGAYNEQFF
d_call: NA; v_call: TRBV6-6; j_call: TRBJ2-7; clone_size: few; cdr3_nt: TGTGCCAGCAGTTACCAAAACGACGGGGGAACCGAGCAGTACTTC; cdr3_aa: CASSYQNDGGTEQYF
d_call: TRBD1; v_call: TRBV6-5; j_call: TRBJ2-1; clone_size: NA; cdr3_nt: TGTGCCAGCAGTCCCGGGACAGGGATTAACAATGAGCAGTTCTTC; cdr3_aa: CASSPGTGINNEQFF
d_call: TRBD2; v_call: TRBV14; j_call: TRBJ2-5; clone_size: once; cdr3_nt: TGTGCCAGCAGCGGGGGACTAGCGGGAGGTGCCGACCAGTACTTC; cdr3_aa: CASSGGLAGGADQYF
d_call: NA; v_call: TRBV4-3; j_call: TRBJ2-1; clone_size: few; cdr3_nt: TGCGCCAGCAGCCAGGAGACCGGGCCCTACCGAGACAATGAGCAGTTCTTC; cdr3_aa: CASSQETGPYRDNEQFF